This entry is about one T cell receptor (beta chain). The antigen is unknown. Clones were read by immunoSEQ multiplex PCR, and TCRdb kept only the in-frame ones, dropping some. This table has approximately 460,000 clones, roughly four fifths appearing once. The record originates from a study of shared clonotypes between healthy human individuals. Across the whole study: Serving as donors were a couple of women and a few men, whose ages spanned 18 to 49. Findings and limits, study-wide: An expected dependence of interdonor clonotype sharing on sequencing depth was noted.

Per the germline V gene, CDR1 is MNHNS and CDR2 is SASEGT. Trimming cost V 7 bases and J 2 bases, with 5 bases left between them. The CDR3 is 11 residues long. This TCR came from a woman aged 40 to 50 in good health. Some clones in this sample may be carry-over from other donors' samples. The sample consisted of PBMCs. The chain recombines TRBV6-1 with TRBJ2-5; no reliable D call. CDR3 nucleotides: TGTGCCAGCACGGGTCAAGAGACCCAGTACTTC. Encoded protein: CASTGQETQYF.